This T cell receptor (beta chain) was found in a study of T cell changes during pregnancy in multiple sclerosis. Assay used: immunoSEQ multiplex PCR; TCRdb lists only in-frame clones, some missing. The sample yields about 17,000 clones, 88% seen once. The CDR3 is made up of 13 amino acids. Germline V gene sequence: CDR1 SNHLY, CDR2 FYNNEI. The V gene end was trimmed by 11 bases and the J gene end by 6 bases; junction bases not matched to a gene: 11. The chain links TRBV2 to TRBJ2-3, with TRBD2 matching over 7 bases. This sample comprised CD8+ T cells from peripheral blood mononuclear cells, obtained after pregnancy. The TCR sequence derives from a female donor in good health, enrolled as a control in a pregnancy study. The CDR3 region is CARQSSSGDTQYF. Here the CDR3 DNA reads TGTGCCCGGCAGTCGTCTAGCGGCGATACGCAGTATTTT. The full variable domain, in which reference TRBV2 and TRBJ2-3 provide the parts outside the CDR3, is EPEVTQTPSHQVTQMGQEVILRCVPISNHLYFYWYRQILGQKVEFLVSFYNNEISEKSEIFDDQFSVERPDGSNFTLKIRSTKLEDSAMYFCARQSSSGDTQYFGPGTRLTVL.